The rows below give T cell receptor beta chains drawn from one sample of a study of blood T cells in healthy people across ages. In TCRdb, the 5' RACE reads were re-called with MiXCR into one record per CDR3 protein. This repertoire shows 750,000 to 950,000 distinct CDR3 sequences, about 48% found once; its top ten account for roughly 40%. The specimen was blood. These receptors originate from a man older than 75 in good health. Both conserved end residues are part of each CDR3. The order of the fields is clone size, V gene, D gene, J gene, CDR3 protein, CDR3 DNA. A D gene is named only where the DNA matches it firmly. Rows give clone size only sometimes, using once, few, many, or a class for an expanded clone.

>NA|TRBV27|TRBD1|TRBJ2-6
CVSSPWDSFSGANVLTF
TGTGTCAGCAGCCCTTGGGACAGCTTCTCTGGGGCCAACGTCCTGACTTTC
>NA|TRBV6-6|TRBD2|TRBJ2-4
CASTRTSGTGIQYF
TGTGCCAGCACCCGGACTAGCGGGACTGGCATTCAGTACTTC
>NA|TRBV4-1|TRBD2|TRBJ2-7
CASSPSLTGTSGARRNYEQYF
TGCGCCAGCAGCCCTTCCTTGACCGGGACTAGCGGGGCAAGGCGGAACTACGAGCAGTACTTC
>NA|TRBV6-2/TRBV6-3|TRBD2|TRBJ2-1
CASSPGTSGPYNEQFF
TGTGCCAGCAGTCCAGGGACTAGCGGGCCCTACAATGAGCAGTTCTTC
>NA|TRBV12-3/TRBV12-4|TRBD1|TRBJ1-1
CASKDRGRGMNTEAFF
TGTGCCAGCAAGGACAGGGGGCGTGGGATGAACACTGAAGCTTTCTTT
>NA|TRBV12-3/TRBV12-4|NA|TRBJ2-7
CASRPSRTGPYEQYF
TGTGCCAGCAGACCTTCACGGACTGGCCCCTACGAGCAGTACTTC
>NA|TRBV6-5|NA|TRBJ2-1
CASSYSEGEQFF
TGTGCCAGCAGTTACTCGGAAGGCGAGCAGTTCTTC
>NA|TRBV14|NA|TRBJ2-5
CASSPIGGGQQETQYF
TGTGCCAGCAGCCCTATAGGCGGAGGACAACAAGAGACCCAGTACTTC
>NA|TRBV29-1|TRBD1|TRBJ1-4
CSASGGVSEKLFF
TGCAGCGCCTCAGGGGGCGTCAGTGAAAAACTGTTTTTT
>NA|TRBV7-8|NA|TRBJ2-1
CASSLGEFYNEQFF
TGTGCCAGCAGCTTGGGGGAGTTCTACAATGAGCAGTTCTTC
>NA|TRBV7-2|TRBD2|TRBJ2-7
CASTILAGSKEQYF
TGTGCCAGCACGATACTAGCGGGATCTAAAGAGCAGTACTTC
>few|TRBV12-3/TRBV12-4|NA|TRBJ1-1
CASSLAQPNTEAFF
TGTGCCAGCAGTTTAGCGCAGCCGAACACTGAAGCTTTCTTT
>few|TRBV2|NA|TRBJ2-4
CASRSEISVGWAKNIQYF
TGTGCCAGCAGAAGTGAAATTAGTGTCGGTTGGGCCAAAAACATTCAGTACTTC
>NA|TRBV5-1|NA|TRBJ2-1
CASSAANEQFF
TGCGCCAGCAGCGCAGCCAATGAGCAGTTCTTC
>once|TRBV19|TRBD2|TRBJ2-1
CASSIDRTSLYQFF
TGTGCCAGTAGTATAGACCGGACTAGCCTATACCAGTTCTTC
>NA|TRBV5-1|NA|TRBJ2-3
CASSRKGEGNAYF
TGCGCCAGCAGCCGGAAGGGGGAAGGTAACGCGTATTTT
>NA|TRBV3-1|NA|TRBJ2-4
CASSQRQKGQYF
TGTGCCAGCAGCCAACGACAGAAGGGGCAGTACTTC
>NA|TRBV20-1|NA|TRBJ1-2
CSAREWPGRVNYGYTF
TGCAGTGCTAGAGAGTGGCCCGGACGGGTTAACTATGGCTACACCTTC
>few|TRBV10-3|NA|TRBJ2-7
CAISDTGRRFEQYF
TGTGCCATCAGTGACACGGGACGCCGATTCGAGCAGTACTTC
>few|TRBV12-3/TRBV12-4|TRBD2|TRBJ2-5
CASSRGIAGPKTQYF
TGTGCCAGCAGTCGTGGGATAGCGGGGCCGAAGACCCAGTACTTC
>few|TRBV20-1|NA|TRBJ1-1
CSARGPGTEAFF
TGCAGTGCTAGAGGGCCGGGGACTGAAGCTTTCTTT
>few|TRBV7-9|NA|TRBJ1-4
CASSFTEGGNEKLFF
TGTGCCAGCAGCTTCACAGAAGGGGGTAATGAAAAACTGTTTTTT